The sequence of this T cell receptor beta chain was determined in a study of T cell repertoires in cytomegalovirus infection. Study in general: Alongside well-studied HLA-B-restricted CMV epitopes, recently identified HLA-C-restricted CMV epitopes were also used. The public TCR beta signatures pointed to both CMV infection and matching HLA type. Study-level points and caveats: There were HLA-C-restricted CMV-specific TCR beta clonotypes dominating the ex vivo response.

For this clonotype: Its cognate antigen is unknown.

The CDR3 covers 15 residues. The V and J ends lost 4 bases and 9 bases, in that order; junction bases with no gene match: 9. Germline V gives CDR1 SNHLY, CDR2 FYNNEI. Each CDR3 protein is one row after TCRdb ran MiXCR on the reads. The sample shows around 710,000 distinct CDR3 sequences, almost 30% of them seen only once. This TCR derives from a human donor in good health (CMV status not recorded). Some clones in this sample may be carry-over from other donors' samples. The V gene is TRBV2, the J gene TRBJ1-6; 7 bases are a match to TRBD1. The input for sequencing was cultured CD8+ T cells from PBMCs, taken from culture after CMV antigen stimulation. The chain's CDR3 is CASSGSRQGVSPLHF. CDR3 nucleotides: TGTGCCAGCAGTGGTTCACGTCAGGGGGTTTCACCCCTCCACTTT. The variable domain in full, with the rest retrieved from reference TRBV2 and TRBJ1-6, is EPEVTQTPSHQVTQMGQEVILRCVPISNHLYFYWYRQILGQKVEFLVSFYNNEISEKSEIFDDQFSVERPDGSNFTLKIRSTKLEDSAMYFCASSGSRQGVSPLHFGNGTRLTVT.